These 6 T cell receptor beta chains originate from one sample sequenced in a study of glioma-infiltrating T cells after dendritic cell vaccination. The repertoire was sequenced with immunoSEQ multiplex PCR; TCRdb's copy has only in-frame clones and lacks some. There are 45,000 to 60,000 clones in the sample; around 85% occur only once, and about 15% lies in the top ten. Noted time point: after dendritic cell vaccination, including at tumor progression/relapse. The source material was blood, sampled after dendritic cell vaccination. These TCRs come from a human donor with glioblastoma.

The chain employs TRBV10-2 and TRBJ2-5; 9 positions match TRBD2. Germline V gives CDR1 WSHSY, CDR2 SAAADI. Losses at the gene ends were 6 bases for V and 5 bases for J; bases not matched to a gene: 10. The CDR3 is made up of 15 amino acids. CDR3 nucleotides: TGCGCCAGCAGGGGACTAGCCCGGGCTGTGGAGACCCAGTACTTC. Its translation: CASRGLARAVETQYF.

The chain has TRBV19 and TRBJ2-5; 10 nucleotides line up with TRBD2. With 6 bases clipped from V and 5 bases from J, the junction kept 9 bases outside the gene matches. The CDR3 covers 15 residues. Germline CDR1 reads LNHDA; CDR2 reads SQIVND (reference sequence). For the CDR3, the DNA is TGTGCCAGTAGGGTAAGCGGGGGGGCGTACGAGACCCAGTACTTC. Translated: CASRVSGGAYETQYF.

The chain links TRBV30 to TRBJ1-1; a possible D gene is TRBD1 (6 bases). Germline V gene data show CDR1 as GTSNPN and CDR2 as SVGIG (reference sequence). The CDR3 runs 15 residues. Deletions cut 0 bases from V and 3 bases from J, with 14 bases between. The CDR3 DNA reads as TGTGCCTGGAGTGTACCGTCGGACAGCCACACTGAAGCTTTCTTT. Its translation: CAWSVPSDSHTEAFF.

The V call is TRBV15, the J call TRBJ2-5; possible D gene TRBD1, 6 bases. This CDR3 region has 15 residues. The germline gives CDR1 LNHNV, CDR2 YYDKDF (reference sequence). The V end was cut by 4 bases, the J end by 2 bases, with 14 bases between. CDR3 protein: CATSTRTAGQETQYF. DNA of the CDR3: TGTGCCACCAGCACTAGGACAGCCGGACAAGAGACCCAGTACTTC. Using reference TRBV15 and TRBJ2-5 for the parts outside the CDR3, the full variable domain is DAMVIQNPRYQVTQFGKPVTLSCSQTLNHNVMYWYQQKSSQAPKLLFHYYDKDFNNEADTPDNFQSRRPNTSFCFLDIRSPGLGDTAMYLCATSTRTAGQETQYFGPGTRLLVL.

Here the CDR3 reads CASSMGQGLETQYF. CDR3 nucleotides: TGTGCCAGTAGTATGGGACAGGGTTTGGAGACCCAGTACTTC. The chain combines TRBV19 with TRBJ2-5; TRBD1 aligns across 9 bases. The CDR3 spans 14 residues. Per germline, CDR1 LNHDA and CDR2 SQIVND (reference sequence). J gave up 5 bases and V 3 bases, and 4 bases lay outside the gene matches. Full variable domain (rest looked up from reference TRBV19 and TRBJ2-5): DGGITQSPKYLFRKEGQNVTLSCEQNLNHDAMYWYRQDPGQGLRLIYYSQIVNDFQKGDIAEGYSVSREKKESFPLTVTSAQKNPTAFYLCASSMGQGLETQYFGPGTRLLVL.

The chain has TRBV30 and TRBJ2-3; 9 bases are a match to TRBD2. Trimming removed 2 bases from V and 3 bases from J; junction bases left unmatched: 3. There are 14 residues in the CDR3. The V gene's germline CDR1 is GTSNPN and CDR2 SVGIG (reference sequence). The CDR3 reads CAWSSRGGTDTQYF. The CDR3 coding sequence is TGTGCCTGGAGTTCGCGGGGGGGGACAGATACGCAGTATTTT.